This T cell receptor (beta chain) was found in a study of shared clonotypes between healthy human individuals. The overall study: There were three CD4 naive, three CD4 memory, two CD8 naive and one CD8 memory plates per donor. Regarding the study as a whole: Against clonotypes common to all four donors, non-shared ones had lower generation probabilities. Naive subsets generally exceeded memory subsets in estimated richness.

Sequencing used immunoSEQ multiplex PCR; TCRdb keeps in-frame clones, though not all of them. This table holds approximately 1.5 million clones, roughly 98% found once. Comments on this clone: Antigen: not known.

This receptor was identified in a man aged 25-45 years in good health. The sequenced material came from naive CD4+ T cells sorted from blood. This sample's subset: CD45RA+ positively selected.

CDR3 DNA: TGTGCCAGCAGTTACGCGGTGAGGCAGGACCCCCAGTACTTC. This translates into CASSYAVRQDPQYF. The chain links TRBV6-5 to TRBJ2-5; D unclear. The ends were cut back, 2 bases at V and 9 bases at J, with 16 bases in the middle. Germline assignment: CDR1 MNHEY and CDR2 SVGAGI. The length of the CDR3 is 14 residues.